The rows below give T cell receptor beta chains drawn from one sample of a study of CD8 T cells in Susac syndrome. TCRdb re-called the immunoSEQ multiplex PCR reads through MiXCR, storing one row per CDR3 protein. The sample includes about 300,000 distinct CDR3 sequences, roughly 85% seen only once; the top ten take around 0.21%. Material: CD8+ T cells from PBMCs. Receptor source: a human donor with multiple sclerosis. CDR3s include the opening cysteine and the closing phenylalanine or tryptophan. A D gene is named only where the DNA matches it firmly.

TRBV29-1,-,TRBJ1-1,CSVDIRLGRENTEAFF,TGCAGCGTTGACATCCGGCTAGGGAGGGAGAACACTGAAGCTTTCTTT
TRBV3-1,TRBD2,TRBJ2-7,CASSLRKQGGLAGLGYEQYF,TGTGCCAGCAGCCTGAGGAAACAGGGTGGCCTAGCGGGTCTAGGCTACGAGCAGTACTTC
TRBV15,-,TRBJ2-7,CATSSRIAVTYEQYF,TGTGCCACCAGCTCAAGGATAGCGGTAACCTACGAGCAGTACTTC
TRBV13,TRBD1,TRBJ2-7,CASSLDGQGGYEQYF,TGTGCCAGCAGCTTAGATGGACAGGGGGGCTACGAGCAGTACTTC
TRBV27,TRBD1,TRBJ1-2,CASSPGQGSNYGYTF,TGTGCCAGCAGTCCAGGACAGGGCTCCAACTATGGCTACACCTTC
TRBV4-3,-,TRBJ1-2,CASSQDGGVRQTYGYTF,TGCGCCAGCAGCCAAGACGGGGGCGTACGACAAACCTATGGCTACACCTTC
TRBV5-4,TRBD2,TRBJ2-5,CASSLVLAGVRETQYF,TGTGCCAGCAGCTTGGTCCTAGCGGGAGTTCGTGAGACCCAGTACTTC
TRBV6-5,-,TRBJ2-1,CASSDLGGDEQFF,TGTGCCAGCAGTGACCTAGGGGGGGATGAGCAGTTCTTC
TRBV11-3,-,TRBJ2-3,CASSLRSPGDADTQYF,TGTGCCAGCAGCCTTCGGAGCCCAGGGGACGCAGATACGCAGTATTTT
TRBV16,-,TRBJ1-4,CASSQSWTVNEKLFF,TGTGCCAGCAGCCAATCGTGGACAGTGAATGAAAAACTGTTTTTT